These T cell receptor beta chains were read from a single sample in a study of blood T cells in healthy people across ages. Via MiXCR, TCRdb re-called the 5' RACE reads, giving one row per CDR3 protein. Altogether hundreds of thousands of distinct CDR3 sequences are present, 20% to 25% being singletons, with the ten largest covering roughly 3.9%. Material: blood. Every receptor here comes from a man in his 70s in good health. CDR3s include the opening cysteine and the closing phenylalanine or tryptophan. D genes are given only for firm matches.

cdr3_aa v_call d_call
CSVEISGTEAYEQYF TRBV29-1 -
CASSRGTTMNTEAFF TRBV4-1 -
CSVDRGLADTQYF TRBV29-1 -
CASRLDREKLFF TRBV5-5 TRBD1
CAISTGQGRNYGYTF TRBV2 TRBD1
CSVGVNLGLAYEQYF TRBV29-1 -
CASSLFSAGPGELFF TRBV12-3/TRBV12-4 -
CASSFYSYGYTF TRBV28 -
CASSYSSQGVYEQYF TRBV6-5 -
CATSGGTGGKETQYF TRBV15 TRBD1
CSALGTSGKVNEQYF TRBV20-1 TRBD2
CASSQDRVLYGYTF TRBV4-1 -
CASSQPPDVETQYF TRBV7-2 -
CSARGLATYEQYF TRBV29-1 TRBD2
CATSDLKMETQYF TRBV24-1 -
CATSLDRGSQETQYF TRBV10-3 TRBD1
CSVPRGGELFF TRBV29-1 -
CSARELATYNEQFF TRBV20-1 -
CSARDRGMNTEAFF TRBV20-1 -
CASIRGGSYEQYF TRBV6-2/TRBV6-3 -
CASSLPTGTLGADTQYF TRBV7-6 -
CASSYSRRSSYNEQFF TRBV6-2/TRBV6-3 -
CSAPQGAGGQPQHF TRBV20-1 TRBD1
CSARQGKNTEAFF TRBV29-1 TRBD1
CASSFKGGTDTQYF TRBV12-3/TRBV12-4 -
CASRVQGAGETQYF TRBV27 TRBD1
CSATMGPEKLFF TRBV20-1 -
CAATGGTDTQYF TRBV6-6 -
CASRVAGLDNEQFF TRBV6-2/TRBV6-3 -
CASSLADGYEQYF TRBV7-7 -
CASSATSGPYEQYF TRBV2 TRBD2
CSVRESSYNEQFF TRBV29-1 -
CATSDLETRVQYF TRBV24-1 -
CASSYAASGSTDTQYF TRBV6-5 TRBD2
CSAGDSLTYNEQFF TRBV29-1 TRBD1
CASSLERDSIDEQFF TRBV27 -
CASSVRDRGQTQYF TRBV11-2 TRBD1
CASSLLWNTEAFF TRBV5-1 -
CSANREGAYGYTF TRBV20-1 TRBD1
CASSQDTGGGETQYF TRBV4-3 TRBD1
CATSARSGPSYEQYF TRBV24-1 -
CASSLDASDIQYF TRBV7-2 -
CSASPGAKNIQYF TRBV20-1 -
CASSNGTSGRKETQYF TRBV7-3 TRBD2
CASSPLTDHGYTF TRBV18 -
CASSPSSGRDNEQFF TRBV28 TRBD2
CASSLQGAVGETQYF TRBV11-2 TRBD1
CASSWRTQETQYF TRBV7-2 -
CASSYGTSGPNTGELFF TRBV6-2/TRBV6-3 TRBD2